One and the same sample provided the 5 T cell receptor beta chains below, sequenced in a study of response to subunit inactivated influenza vaccine (dated by TCRdb to between 2017 and 2018). Receptor amplification or capture employed RT-PCR. The sample was run on an Illumina HiSeq 2500. In TCRdb, the public reads were trimmed at Q25 with fastp and aligned with MiXCR, with productive beta chains retained. Entries are consolidated by CDR3 protein sequence, retaining the most common genes and DNA. The sample includes about 300,000 distinct CDR3 sequences, with just over 20% observed a single time. The biggest ten clones account for roughly 10% of the sample. The source was PBMCs from blood, collected about 19 months after vaccination. The receptors were sampled from a man aged 50 to 69 who received an inactivated influenza vaccine. Donor details come from another sample of the same person, matched by shared clones.

This chain uses TRBV18 with TRBJ1-1; a possible D gene is TRBD1 (5 bases). This CDR3 comprises 17 residues. Trimming pared 0 bases from V and 1 base from J, leaving 15 bases between. CDR1 KGHSH and CDR2 LQKENI come from the germline V gene. The CDR3 region has the DNA TGTGCCAGCTCACCACCCCTTGGCAGGGCCAGGAACACTGAAGCTTTCTTT. Its protein is CASSPPLGRARNTEAFF.

The chain links TRBV18 to TRBJ1-4; D gene unclear. The germline V gene has CDR1 KGHSH and CDR2 LQKENI. V lost 1 base and J lost 7, with 7 bases in between. The CDR3 has 13 residues. CDR3 coding DNA: TGTGCCAGCTCACCACTTGACGGTGAAAAACTGTTTTTT. Amino acids: CASSPLDGEKLFF.

In the case of this clonotype: Germline and junction disagree at one end, which may indicate a read error. The chain is built from TRBV30 and TRBJ2-4; D is uncertain. Germline V gives CDR1 GTSNPN, CDR2 SVGIG (reference sequence). This CDR3 spans 13 amino acids. The CDR3 DNA reads TGTGCCTGGAGTGTAAGCAACGGAAACGTTCAGTACTTC. It specifies CAWSVSNGNVQYF. Drawing the rest from reference TRBV30 and TRBJ2-4, the complete variable domain is SQTIHQWPATLVQPVGSPLSLECTVEGTSNPNLYWYRQAAGRGLQLLFYSVGIGQISSEVPQNLSASRPQDRQFILSSKKLLLSDSGFYLCAWSVSNGNVQYFGAGTRLSVL.

This clonotype was detected a few times. The gene calls are TRBV5-1 and TRBJ1-3; no reliable D call. The CDR3 is 15 residues long. The germline CDR1 and CDR2 sequences are SGHRS and YFSETQ. V lost 0 bases to trimming and J lost 0 bases, with 7 bases between them. CDR3 sequence (DNA): TGCGCCAGCAGCTTGGCGGCAGCCTCTGGAAACACCATATATTTT. It is translated as CASSLAAASGNTIYF.

The CDR3, as DNA: TGTGCCAGCAGCCAGAGGGGAGACTACGAGCAGTACTTC. Protein: CASSQRGDYEQYF. The chain joins TRBV4-2 to TRBJ2-7; D may correspond to TRBD1 or TRBD2 (5 bases each). CDR3 length: 13 amino acids. The germline V gene encodes CDR1 LGHNA and CDR2 YNFKEQ. The ends were cut back, 3 bases at V and 3 bases at J, with 9 bases in the middle.